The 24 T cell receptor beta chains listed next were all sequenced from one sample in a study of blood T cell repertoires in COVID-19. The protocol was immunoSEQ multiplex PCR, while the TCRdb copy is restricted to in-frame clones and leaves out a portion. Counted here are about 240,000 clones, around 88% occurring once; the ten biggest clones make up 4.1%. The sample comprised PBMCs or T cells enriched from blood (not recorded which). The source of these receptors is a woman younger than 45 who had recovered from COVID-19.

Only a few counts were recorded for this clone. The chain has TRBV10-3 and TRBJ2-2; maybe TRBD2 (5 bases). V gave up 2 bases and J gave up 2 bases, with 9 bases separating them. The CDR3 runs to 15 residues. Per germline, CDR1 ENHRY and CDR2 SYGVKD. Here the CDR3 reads CAISEAAVNTGELFF. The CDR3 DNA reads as TGTGCCATCAGTGAGGCAGCGGTAAACACCGGGGAGCTGTTTTTT.

The CDR3 loop is CASSQDLGATNEKLFF. The CDR3 region has the DNA TGTGCCAGCAGCCAAGATCTAGGAGCAACTAATGAAAAACTGTTTTTT. The chain recombines TRBV4-2 with TRBJ1-4; D gene ambiguous. This CDR3 has 16 residues. The germline CDR1 and CDR2 sequences are LGHNA and YNFKEQ. V lost 0 bases and J lost 0, with 8 bases in between.

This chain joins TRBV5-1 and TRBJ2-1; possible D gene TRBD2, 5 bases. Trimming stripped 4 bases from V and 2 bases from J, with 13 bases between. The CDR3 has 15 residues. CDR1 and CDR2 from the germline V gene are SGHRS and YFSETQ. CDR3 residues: CASSLSGGTYNEQFF. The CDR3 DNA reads TGCGCCAGCAGCCTCTCTGGAGGAACCTACAATGAGCAGTTCTTC. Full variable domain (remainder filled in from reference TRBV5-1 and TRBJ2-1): KAGVTQTPRYLIKTRGQQVTLSCSPISGHRSVSWYQQTPGQGLQFLFEYFSETQRNKGNFPGRFSGRQFSNSRSEMNVSTLELGDSALYLCASSLSGGTYNEQFFGPGTRLTVL.

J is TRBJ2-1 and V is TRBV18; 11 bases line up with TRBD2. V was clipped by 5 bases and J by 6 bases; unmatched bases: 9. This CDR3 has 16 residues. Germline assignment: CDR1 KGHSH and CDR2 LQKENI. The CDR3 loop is CASSSELAGGRNEQFF. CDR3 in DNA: TGTGCCAGCTCATCGGAATTAGCGGGAGGGCGCAATGAGCAGTTCTTC.

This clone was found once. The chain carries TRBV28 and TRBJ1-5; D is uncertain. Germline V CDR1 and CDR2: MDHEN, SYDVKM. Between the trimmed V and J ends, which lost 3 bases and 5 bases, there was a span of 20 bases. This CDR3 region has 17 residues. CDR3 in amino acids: CASSFRPFYGGHQPQHF. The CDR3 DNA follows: TGTGCCAGCAGTTTCCGTCCTTTCTATGGTGGGCATCAGCCCCAGCATTTT.

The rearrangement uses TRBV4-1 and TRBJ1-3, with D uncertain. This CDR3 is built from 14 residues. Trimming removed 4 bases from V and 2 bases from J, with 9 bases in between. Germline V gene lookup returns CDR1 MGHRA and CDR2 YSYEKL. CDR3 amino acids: CASSLRVPGNTIYF. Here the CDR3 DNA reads TGCGCCAGCAGCCTCCGGGTGCCTGGAAACACCATATATTTT.

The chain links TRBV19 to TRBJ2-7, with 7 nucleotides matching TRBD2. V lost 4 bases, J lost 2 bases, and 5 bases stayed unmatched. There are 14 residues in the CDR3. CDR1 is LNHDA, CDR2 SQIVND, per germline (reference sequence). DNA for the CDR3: TGTGCCAGTAGTAAGGCCGGACTAGCCTACGAGCAGTACTTC. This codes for CASSKAGLAYEQYF. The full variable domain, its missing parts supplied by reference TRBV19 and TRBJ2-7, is DGGITQSPKYLFRKEGQNVTLSCEQNLNHDAMYWYRQDPGQGLRLIYYSQIVNDFQKGDIAEGYSVSREKKESFPLTVTSAQKNPTAFYLCASSKAGLAYEQYFGPGTRLTVT.

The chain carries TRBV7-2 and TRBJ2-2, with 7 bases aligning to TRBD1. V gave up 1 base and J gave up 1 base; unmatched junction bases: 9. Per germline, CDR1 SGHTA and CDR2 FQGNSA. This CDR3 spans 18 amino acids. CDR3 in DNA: TGTGCCAGCAGCTTAGGCGGTTTGGGACAGAGGAACACCGGGGAGCTGTTTTTT. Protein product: CASSLGGLGQRNTGELFF.

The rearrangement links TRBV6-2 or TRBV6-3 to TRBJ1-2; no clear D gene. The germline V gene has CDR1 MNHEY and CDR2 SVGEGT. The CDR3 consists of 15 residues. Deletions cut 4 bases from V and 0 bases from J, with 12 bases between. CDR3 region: CASSSQQLTNYGYTF. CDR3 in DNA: TGTGCCAGCAGTTCACAGCAACTTACTAACTATGGCTACACCTTC.

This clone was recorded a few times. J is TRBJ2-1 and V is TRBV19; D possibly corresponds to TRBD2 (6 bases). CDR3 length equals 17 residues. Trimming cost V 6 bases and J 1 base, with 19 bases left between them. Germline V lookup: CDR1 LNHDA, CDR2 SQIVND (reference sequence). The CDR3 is CASSLRLDKSSYNEQFF. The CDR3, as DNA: TGTGCCAGTAGCCTGAGACTAGACAAGAGTTCCTACAATGAGCAGTTCTTC.

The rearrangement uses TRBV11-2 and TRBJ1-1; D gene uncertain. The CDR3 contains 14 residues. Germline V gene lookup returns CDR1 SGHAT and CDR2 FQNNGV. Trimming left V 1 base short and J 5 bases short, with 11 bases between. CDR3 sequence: CASSLANRGTEAFF. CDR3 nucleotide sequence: TGTGCCAGCAGCTTAGCAAACCGGGGTACTGAAGCTTTCTTT.

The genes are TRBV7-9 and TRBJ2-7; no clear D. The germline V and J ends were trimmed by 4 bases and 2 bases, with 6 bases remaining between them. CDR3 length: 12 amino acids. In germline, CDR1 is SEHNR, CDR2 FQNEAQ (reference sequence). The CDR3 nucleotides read TGTGCCAGCAGCTCGAGGCCCTACGAGCAGTACTTC. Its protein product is CASSSRPYEQYF.

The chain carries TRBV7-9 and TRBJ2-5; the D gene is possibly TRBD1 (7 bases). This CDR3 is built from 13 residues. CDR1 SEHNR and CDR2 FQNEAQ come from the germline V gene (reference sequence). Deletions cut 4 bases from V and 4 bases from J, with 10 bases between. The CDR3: CASSSEGAETQYF. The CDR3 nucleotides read TGTGCCAGCAGCTCGGAGGGGGCAGAGACCCAGTACTTC.

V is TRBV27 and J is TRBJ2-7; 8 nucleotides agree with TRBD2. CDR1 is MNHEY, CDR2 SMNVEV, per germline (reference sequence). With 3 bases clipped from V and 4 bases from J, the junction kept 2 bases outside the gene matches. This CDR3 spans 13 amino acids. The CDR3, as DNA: TGTGCCAGCAGTTTTGGCGGGAGGTACGAGCAGTACTTC. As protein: CASSFGGRYEQYF.

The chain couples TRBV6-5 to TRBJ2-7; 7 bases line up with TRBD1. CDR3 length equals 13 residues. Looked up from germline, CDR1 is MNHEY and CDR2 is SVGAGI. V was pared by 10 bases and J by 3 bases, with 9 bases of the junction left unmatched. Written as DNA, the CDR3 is TGTGCCACCTCCCGGGACAGCTTCTACGAGCAGTACTTC. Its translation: CATSRDSFYEQYF.

This CDR3 reads CATQGQGILRTDTQYF. DNA of the CDR3: TGTGCCACACAGGGACAGGGAATTCTGCGGACAGATACGCAGTATTTT. V usage is TRBV10-3 and J usage is TRBJ2-3; TRBD1 agrees at 9 bases. The V and J ends lost 10 bases and 3 bases, in that order; junction bases with no gene match: 14. The germline CDR1 and CDR2 sequences are ENHRY and SYGVKD. CDR3 length: 16 amino acids.

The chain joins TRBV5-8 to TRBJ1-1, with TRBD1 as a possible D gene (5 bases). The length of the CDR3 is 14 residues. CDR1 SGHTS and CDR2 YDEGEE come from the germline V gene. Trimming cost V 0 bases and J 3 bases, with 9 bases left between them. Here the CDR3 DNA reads TGTGCCAGCAGCTTGGCTTGGGGGGACACTGAAGCTTTCTTT. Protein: CASSLAWGDTEAFF.

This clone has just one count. CDR3 sequence: CASSFPTGTGGSPRETQYF. For the CDR3, the DNA is TGTGCCAGCAGCTTCCCGACTGGGACAGGGGGCTCCCCTCGAGAGACCCAGTACTTC. This chain connects TRBV13 to TRBJ2-5; 12 bases match TRBD1. The germline gives CDR1 PRHDT, CDR2 FYEKMQ (reference sequence). V shed 3 bases and J 4 bases; nucleotides not matched to a gene: 15. CDR3 size: 19 residues.

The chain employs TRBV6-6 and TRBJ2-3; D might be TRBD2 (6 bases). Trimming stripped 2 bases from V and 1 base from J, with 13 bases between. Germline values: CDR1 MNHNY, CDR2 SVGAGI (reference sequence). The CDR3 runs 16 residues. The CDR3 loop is CASSYGGSFGTDTQYF. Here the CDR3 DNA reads TGTGCCAGCAGTTACGGGGGGAGCTTTGGCACAGATACGCAGTATTTT.

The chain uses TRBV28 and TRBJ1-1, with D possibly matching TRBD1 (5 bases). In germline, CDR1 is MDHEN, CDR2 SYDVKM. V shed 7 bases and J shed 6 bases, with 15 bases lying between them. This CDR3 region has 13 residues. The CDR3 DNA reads TGTGCCAGCACCTCGGACACTCGCGCTGAAGCTTTCTTT. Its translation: CASTSDTRAEAFF.

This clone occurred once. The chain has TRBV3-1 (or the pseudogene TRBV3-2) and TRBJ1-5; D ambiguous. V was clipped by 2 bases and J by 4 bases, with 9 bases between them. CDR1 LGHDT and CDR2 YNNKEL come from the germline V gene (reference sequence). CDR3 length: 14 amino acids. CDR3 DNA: TGTGCCAGCAGCCAAAGGCCGGGAAATCAGCCCCAGCATTTT. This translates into CASSQRPGNQPQHF.

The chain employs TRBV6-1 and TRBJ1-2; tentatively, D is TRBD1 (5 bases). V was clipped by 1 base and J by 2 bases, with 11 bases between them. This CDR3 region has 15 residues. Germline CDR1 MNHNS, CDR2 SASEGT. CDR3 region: CASSEVGRANYGYTF. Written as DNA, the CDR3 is TGTGCCAGCAGTGAAGTCGGCAGGGCAAACTATGGCTACACCTTC.

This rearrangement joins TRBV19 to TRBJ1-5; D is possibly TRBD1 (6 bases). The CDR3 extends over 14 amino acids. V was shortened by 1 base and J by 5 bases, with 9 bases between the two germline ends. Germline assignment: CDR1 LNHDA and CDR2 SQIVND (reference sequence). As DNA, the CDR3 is TGTGCCAGTAGTATAGGAGGGGGGGATCAGCCCCAGCATTTT. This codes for CASSIGGGDQPQHF.

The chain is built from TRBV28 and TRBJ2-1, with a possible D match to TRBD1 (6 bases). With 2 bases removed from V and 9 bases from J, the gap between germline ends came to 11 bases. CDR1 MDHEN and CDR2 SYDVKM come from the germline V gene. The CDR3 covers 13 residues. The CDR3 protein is CASSLVGRGEQFF. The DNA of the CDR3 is TGTGCCAGCAGTTTAGTTGGCAGGGGTGAGCAGTTCTTC. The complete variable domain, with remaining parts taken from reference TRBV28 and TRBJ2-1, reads DVKVTQSSRYLVKRTGEKVFLECVQDMDHENMFWYRQDPGLGLRLIYFSYDVKMKEKGDIPEGYSVSREKKERFSLILESASTNQTSMYLCASSLVGRGEQFFGPGTRLTVL.